Below are 17 T cell receptor beta chains sequenced from a single sample in a study of T cell responses to AZD1222 COVID-19 vaccine. Some clones are missing from TCRdb's copy, which holds only in-frame ones; the method was immunoSEQ multiplex PCR. The table lists approximately 180,000 clones, 88% of them singletons, with around 7.9% in the top ten. The sequencing used peripheral blood, collected on day 0 of AZD1222 vaccination. These TCRs come from an adult in good health.

The rearrangement joins TRBV2 to TRBJ1-4; tentative D call: TRBD1 (6 bases). V gave up 5 bases and J gave up 4 bases, with 14 bases separating them. The CDR3 has 15 amino acids. Germline CDR1 is SNHLY and CDR2 is FYNNEI. The CDR3 nucleotides are TGTGCCAGCAGTCTTAAGACAGGAGATAATGAAAAACTGTTTTTT. It specifies CASSLKTGDNEKLFF. Full variable domain (remainder filled in from reference TRBV2 and TRBJ1-4): EPEVTQTPSHQVTQMGQEVILRCVPISNHLYFYWYRQILGQKVEFLVSFYNNEISEKSEIFDDQFSVERPDGSNFTLKIRSTKLEDSAMYFCASSLKTGDNEKLFFGSGTQLSVL.

The chain employs TRBV6-6 and TRBJ1-1; D is ambiguous. This CDR3 has 12 residues. Germline V CDR1 and CDR2: MNHNY, SVGAGI (reference sequence). V was clipped by 4 bases and J by 6 bases, with 9 bases between them. The CDR3 coding sequence is TGTGCCAGCAGTTCGTGGGGATCTGAAGCTTTCTTT. Translating it yields CASSSWGSEAFF.

V usage is TRBV19 and J usage is TRBJ1-5; D is possibly TRBD1 (6 bases). V dropped 5 bases and J dropped 3 bases, with 14 bases sitting between them. The CDR3 consists of 15 residues. Germline CDR1 and CDR2: LNHDA and SQIVND (reference sequence). The chain's CDR3 is CASSALDSHNQPQHF. For the CDR3, the DNA is TGTGCCAGTAGTGCCCTGGACAGCCACAATCAGCCCCAGCATTTT.

The chain is built from TRBV5-1 and TRBJ2-2, with 8 positions matching TRBD2. The germline CDR1 and CDR2 sequences are SGHRS and YFSETQ. The CDR3 is 14 amino acids. Losses at the gene ends were 8 bases for V and 4 bases for J; bases not matched to a gene: 7. CDR3 coding DNA: TGCGCCAGTGGGGGGACTAGAGGCACCGGGGAGCTGTTTTTT. Protein product: CASGGTRGTGELFF.

V is TRBV9 and J is TRBJ1-3, with TRBD1 as a possible D gene (5 bases). The germline CDR1 and CDR2 sequences are SGDLS and YYNGEE. V was clipped by 4 bases and J by 0 bases, with 20 bases between them. This CDR3 region has 18 residues. CDR3 residues: CASSPYMRGSSSGNTIYF. CDR3 sequence (DNA): TGTGCCAGCAGCCCTTACATGAGGGGCTCTAGCTCTGGAAACACCATATATTTT.

This chain connects TRBV5-5 to TRBJ1-2; possibly TRBD1 for D (6 bases). The CDR3 has 14 amino acids. The germline V gene encodes CDR1 SGHKS and CDR2 YYEKEE (reference sequence). V dropped 2 bases and J dropped 2 bases, with 10 bases sitting between them. CDR3 protein: CASSLTQGNYGYTF. CDR3 DNA: TGTGCCAGCAGCTTAACGCAGGGGAACTATGGCTACACCTTC.

The chain links TRBV6-5 to TRBJ1-4; 9 bases are shared with TRBD1. Trimming took 0 bases from V and 7 from J; bases not matched to a gene: 6. The length of the CDR3 is 16 residues. CDR1 is MNHEY, CDR2 SVGAGI, per germline. The CDR3 is CASSYSRTGAFEKLFF. In DNA form, the CDR3 reads TGTGCCAGCAGTTACTCTAGGACAGGGGCCTTTGAAAAACTGTTTTTT.

The chain is built from TRBV5-1 and TRBJ2-7; 8 bases are shared with TRBD2. The trim removed 3 bases at V and 6 bases at J, leaving 11 bases unmatched. CDR3 length equals 15 residues. Germline V gene sequence: CDR1 SGHRS, CDR2 YFSETQ. In DNA, the CDR3 is TGCGCCAGCAGCTCCGACGGGAGGGGCGGGGGCGAGCAGTACTTC. Translating it yields CASSSDGRGGGEQYF.

The chain employs TRBV24-1 and TRBJ2-1; D is unclear. CDR1 and CDR2 from the germline V gene are KGHDR and SFDVKD. CDR3 length: 13 amino acids. The germline V and J ends were trimmed by 5 bases and 6 bases, with 10 bases remaining between them. The CDR3 is CATSGGSSNEQFF. The DNA of the CDR3 is TGTGCCACCAGTGGGGGTAGTAGCAATGAGCAGTTCTTC.

The chain couples TRBV6-2 or TRBV6-3 to TRBJ2-7; 9 bases agree with TRBD1. The CDR3 is 16 amino acids. The J segment lost 4 bases and the V segment lost 6 bases, leaving 13 bases of the junction unmatched. The V gene's germline CDR1 is MNHEY and CDR2 SVGEGT. CDR3 amino acids: CASSPTQGQGSYEQYF. DNA for the CDR3: TGTGCCAGCAGCCCAACCCAGGGACAGGGAAGTTACGAGCAGTACTTC.

The V call is TRBV18, the J call TRBJ2-1; 10 nucleotides match TRBD1. The CDR3 runs 14 residues. V shed 3 bases, J shed 4 bases, and the junction held 0 bases outside the gene matches. Germline values: CDR1 KGHSH, CDR2 LQKENI. CDR3 DNA sequence: TGTGCCAGCTCACCGGGACAGGGGTACAATGAGCAGTTCTTC. Protein: CASSPGQGYNEQFF.

J is TRBJ1-5 and V is TRBV6-2 or TRBV6-3; tentatively, D is TRBD1 (5 bases). Germline V gene data show CDR1 as MNHEY and CDR2 as SVGEGT. The CDR3 is 14 residues long. The germline V and J ends were trimmed by 5 bases and 3 bases, with 11 bases remaining between them. The chain's CDR3 is CASSPGRNNQPQHF. The CDR3 nucleotides read TGTGCCAGCAGTCCGGGACGGAACAATCAGCCCCAGCATTTT.

This chain uses TRBV30 with TRBJ1-1; no clear D. The CDR3 has 12 amino acids. Germline lookup yields CDR1 GTSNPN and CDR2 SVGIG (reference sequence). DNA of the CDR3: TGTGCTCAAACCGAATTTAACACTGAAGCTTTCTTT. This encodes CAQTEFNTEAFF.

CDR3 in DNA: TGTGCCAGTAGTTTCTTTAGGCGAGCCGAGGGAACTGAAGCTTTCTTT. This codes for CASSFFRRAEGTEAFF. This chain joins TRBV19 and TRBJ1-1; no clear D gene. CDR1 is LNHDA, CDR2 SQIVND, per germline (reference sequence). Trimming shortened V by 5 bases and J by 5 bases, and 21 bases separated the two germline ends. This CDR3 is 16 amino acids long.

Notes on this clone: This specimen includes other DNA sequences encoding the same CDR3. V usage is TRBV28 and J usage is TRBJ1-1; tentative D call: TRBD1 (6 bases). The germline V and J ends were trimmed by 1 base and 8 bases, with 8 bases remaining between them. There are 12 residues in the CDR3. Germline V gene lookup returns CDR1 MDHEN and CDR2 SYDVKM. CDR3 sequence: CASSLSGAEAFF. In DNA form, the CDR3 reads TGTGCCAGCAGTTTATCAGGGGCCGAAGCTTTCTTT.

In nucleotides, the CDR3 is TGCGCCAGCAGGGCTATCCCCGGGACAGGGCCCAATGAGCAGTTCTTC. Its translation: CASRAIPGTGPNEQFF. The chain is built from TRBV4-1 and TRBJ2-1; 9 bases are shared with TRBD1. CDR3 size: 16 residues. Germline trimming cut 6 bases from V and 6 bases from J; bases unmatched to any gene: 12. Looked up from germline, CDR1 is MGHRA and CDR2 is YSYEKL.

The genes are TRBV7-8 and TRBJ1-1; D perhaps matches TRBD1 (5 bases). The CDR3 is made up of 12 amino acids. CDR1 is SGHVS, CDR2 FQNEAQ, per germline. V was pared by 5 bases and J by 8 bases, with 12 bases between. The CDR3 loop reads CASSKWGGEAFF. The CDR3, as DNA: TGTGCCAGCAGCAAGTGGGGGGGAGAAGCTTTCTTT.